This TCR beta chain came from a study of neoadjuvant anti-PD-1 for oral cavity cancer. Study summary: Nivolumab at 3 mg/kg was mostly given biweekly, three to four doses, pre-surgery.

Trimming removed 7 bases at V and 4 bases at J, with 14 bases between. Per germline, CDR1 SNHLY and CDR2 FYNNEI. The CDR3 is 14 amino acids. Measured with immunoSEQ multiplex PCR; TCRdb has only the in-frame clones, and not every one. Among 6,000 or so clones, 45% to 65% were seen once, and the ten largest hold around 6.8%. Broader study findings: Larger post-treatment preexisting tumor clones tracked with greater tumor shrinkage. Higher pretreatment blood Treg/Th17 ratios correlated with higher pretreatment blood and lower post-treatment tumor TCRbeta clonality.

With regard to this clone: Its antigen is currently unknown.

Time point noted: after neoadjuvant nivolumab, at surgical resection. The material sequenced was tumor tissue, taken after nivolumab (anti-PD-1) treatment. This chain connects TRBV2 to TRBJ1-5; a possible D gene is TRBD1 (6 bases). The TCR originated in a person aged 35 to 85 with oral cavity squamous cell carcinoma. The CDR3 loop reads CASTPGTPNQPQHF. In nucleotides, the CDR3 is TGTGCCAGCACCCCCGGGACACCAAATCAGCCCCAGCATTTT.